This is a list of T cell receptor beta chains from one sample in a study of radiotherapy plus CTLA-4 blockade in lung cancer. Assay: immunoSEQ multiplex PCR; the TCRdb copy retains only in-frame clones and omits some. The repertoire consists of roughly 98,000 clones, with around 86% occurring once and the leading ten covering less than 15%. Sample: peripheral blood, taken from a patient treated with radiotherapy plus ipilimumab. Receptor source: a human donor with non-small cell lung cancer that progressed on radiotherapy plus ipilimumab. CDR3s leave out the opening cysteine and the closing phenylalanine or tryptophan.

>14|TRBV18
ASSHYSEGAPDTQY
>12|TRBV6-1
ASSLNTGYTEAF
>12|TRBV19
ASSTDRDNSPLH
>14|TRBV4-1
ASSRGLAQTYNEQF
>15|TRBV15
ATSRGQGGSFSDTQY
>14|TRBV4-2
ASSQEGGSSYNEQF
>10|TRBV10-3
AISPGPNEQY
>12|TRBV5-1
ASSDGTLGYEQY
>14|TRBV6-1
ASSVGTGTLNYEQY
>13|TRBV5-4
ASSLVASGGSGQF